Listed below are T cell receptor beta chains from one sample, sequenced in a study of T cell responses to AZD1222 COVID-19 vaccine. Sequencing was performed with immunoSEQ multiplex PCR; in TCRdb, only in-frame clones are kept and a portion is missing. This repertoire shows about 60,000 clones, 86% found once; its top ten account for 6.9%. The sample in question was peripheral blood, obtained 28 days after the second AZD1222 dose. The receptors were sampled from an adult who received the AZD1222 COVID-19 vaccine. Each CDR3 is given with its conserved first and last residue. Each record gives: V gene, clone size, J gene, D gene, CDR3 DNA, CDR3 protein. The D gene is left open where the match is weak. The size entry is marked missing in some rows and otherwise reads once, few, many or a size class.

>TRBV5-6|.|TRBJ2-1|TRBD2
TGTGCCAGCAGCTCGGGACTAGGAAAGTTCTTC
CASSSGLGKFF
>TRBV7-2|.|TRBJ1-1|.
TGTGCCAGCAGACCAGGGGTCCTGAACACTGAAGCTTTCTTT
CASRPGVLNTEAFF
>TRBV19|.|TRBJ2-7|TRBD1
TGTGCCAGTAGTCGCTACGGACAGGGGGCTTCTCCCTACGAGCAGTACTTC
CASSRYGQGASPYEQYF
>TRBV5-1|.|TRBJ2-7|.
TGCGCCAGCAGCTTCCCCTCCGGGACTCAAAGCTCCTACGAGCAGTACTTC
CASSFPSGTQSSYEQYF
>TRBV3-1/TRBV3-2|.|TRBJ1-1|.
TGTGCCAGCAGCCAATTAGGGGCGGTGAGGAACACTGAAGCTTTCTTT
CASSQLGAVRNTEAFF
>TRBV19|.|TRBJ1-2|TRBD1
TGTGCCAGTAGTCCCAACAGGGGGTACTATGGCTACACCTTC
CASSPNRGYYGYTF
>TRBV12-3/TRBV12-4|.|TRBJ1-4|.
TGTGCCAGCAGTTCGGGGGAAAAACTGTTTTTT
CASSSGEKLFF
>TRBV5-1|.|TRBJ2-3|.
TGCGCCAGCAGCTTCGGAGGGGGTACAGATACGCAGTATTTT
CASSFGGGTDTQYF
>TRBV6-6|once|TRBJ1-1|TRBD1
TGTGCCAGCAGCTCCAGGGGGCGGATGAACACTGAAGCTTTCTTT
CASSSRGRMNTEAFF
>TRBV6-5|.|TRBJ2-7|TRBD2
TGTGCCAGCAGTTCTAGCGGAACCTACGAGCAGTACTTC
CASSSSGTYEQYF
>TRBV19|once|TRBJ2-6|.
TGTGCCAGTAGTATAGATCTTGGAGGCCCTGGGGCCAACGTCCTGACTTTC
CASSIDLGGPGANVLTF
>TRBV5-6|.|TRBJ1-5|.
TGTGCCAGCAGCTTGGCGGATCAGCCCCAGCATTTT
CASSLADQPQHF
>TRBV19|.|TRBJ1-1|.
TGTGCCAGTAAGGGGGGGGGATCCTTGAACACTGAAGCTTTCTTT
CASKGGGSLNTEAFF
>TRBV24-1|.|TRBJ2-7|.
TGTGCCACCAGTGAGACAGGAGGGGTATCCGAGCAGTACTTC
CATSETGGVSEQYF
>TRBV18|.|TRBJ1-2|.
TGTGCCAGCTCACCACCGGGCCTTCCCGGCTATGGCTACACCTTC
CASSPPGLPGYGYTF
>TRBV24-1|.|TRBJ2-1|.
TGTGCCACCAGTGATTTTCCAGGGGAAAATGAGCAGTTCTTC
CATSDFPGENEQFF
>TRBV4-1|.|TRBJ2-3|TRBD2
TGCGCCAGCAGCCGAACTAGCGGGGGGACCACAGATACGCAGTATTTT
CASSRTSGGTTDTQYF
>TRBV28|.|TRBJ2-1|.
TGTGCCAGCAGTTCAGAGAGCTCCTACAATGAGCAGTTCTTC
CASSSESSYNEQFF
>TRBV9|.|TRBJ2-5|TRBD2
TGTGCCAGCAGCGTAGGGGTTAGCGGGGGGTTACGGTACCAAGAGACCCAGTACTTC
CASSVGVSGGLRYQETQYF
>TRBV19|.|TRBJ2-2|TRBD1
TGTGCCACCAAGACAGGGGGCTTTTCAACCGGGGAGCTGTTTTTT
CATKTGGFSTGELFF
>TRBV19|.|TRBJ2-7|.
TGTGCCAGCAGTTCAGGCTACGAGCAGTACTTC
CASSSGYEQYF
>TRBV19|.|TRBJ2-2|.
TGTGCCAGTAGTGCCCGACAGGAGATGAACACCGGGGAGCTGTTTTTT
CASSARQEMNTGELFF
>TRBV29-1|.|TRBJ2-1|.
TGCAGCGTTGAAGACACAGGGAGCTCCTACAATGAGCAGTTCTTC
CSVEDTGSSYNEQFF
>TRBV5-1|.|TRBJ2-1|.
TGCGCCAGCAGCTTGGAAGGACAGTCCTACAATGAGCAGTTCTTC
CASSLEGQSYNEQFF
>TRBV7-2|once|TRBJ1-2|.
TGTGCCAGCAGCCCTCGTAGGGCAGGTCTCGGCTACACCTTC
CASSPRRAGLGYTF
>TRBV4-1|few|TRBJ2-3|.
TGCGCCAGCAGCCAAACCCCGTCGGCAGATACGCAGTATTTT
CASSQTPSADTQYF
>TRBV5-1|.|TRBJ2-1|TRBD1
TGCGCCAGCAGCTTGATATTCGGGACAGGCTACAATGAGCAGTTCTTC
CASSLIFGTGYNEQFF
>TRBV7-3|.|TRBJ2-7|.
TGTGCCAGCAGCCCTGCCTCGAGGTACGAGCAGTACTTC
CASSPASRYEQYF
>TRBV6-5|.|TRBJ1-2|.
TGTGCCGGATCACAGGCGAACTATGGCTACACCTTC
CAGSQANYGYTF
>TRBV15|.|TRBJ1-2|.
TGTGCCACCAGCAGAGGGCTAATCGGGGCCTATGGCTACACCTTC
CATSRGLIGAYGYTF
>TRBV5-1|few|TRBJ1-4|.
TGCGCCAGCAGCCGAACCAGAGGGACTAATGAAAAACTGTTTTTT
CASSRTRGTNEKLFF
>TRBV6-1|.|TRBJ2-1|.
TGTGCCAGCAGTGGGGCCCCGCCGGACCGAGGCTCCTACAATGAGCAGTTCTTC
CASSGAPPDRGSYNEQFF
>TRBV19|.|TRBJ2-7|TRBD1
TGTGCCACCGCTGCTCCGGACAGGGGGAGTTACGAGCAGTACTTC
CATAAPDRGSYEQYF
>TRBV5-6|.|TRBJ1-4|TRBD1
TGTGCCAGCAGCTTGGGGGGACAGAATAATGAAAAACTGTTTTTT
CASSLGGQNNEKLFF
>TRBV28|.|TRBJ2-7|.
TGTGCCAGCAGTTTACACGTCAGGTCCTCCCGATCCTACGAGCAGTACTTC
CASSLHVRSSRSYEQYF
>TRBV4-2|.|TRBJ2-7|.
TGTGCCAGCAGCCAAGACTGGGGGGACCAAATAGCCTACGAGCAGTACTTC
CASSQDWGDQIAYEQYF
>TRBV7-2|.|TRBJ2-3|.
TGTGCCAGCAGCCGGGAAGGCTATACAGATACGCAGTATTTT
CASSREGYTDTQYF
>TRBV28|.|TRBJ1-4|.
TGTGCCAGCAGCCCCGGGACAACAATTGTGGGGAAACTGTTTTTT
CASSPGTTIVGKLFF
>TRBV5-1|.|TRBJ2-3|.
TGCGCCAGCAGCTCAGGCCCCGGAGATACGCAGTATTTT
CASSSGPGDTQYF
>TRBV3-1/TRBV3-2|.|TRBJ2-1|TRBD2
TGTGCCAGCAGCCCGAAGCGGGGGAGCTCCTACAATGAGCAGTTCTTC
CASSPKRGSSYNEQFF
>TRBV7-9|few|TRBJ1-1|TRBD1
TGTGCCAGCAGCTTATCACCGGGACAGACAAACACTGAAGCTTTCTTT
CASSLSPGQTNTEAFF
>TRBV9|.|TRBJ1-5|TRBD1
TGTGCCAGCAGCGAGGGACAGTGGAATCAGCCCCAGCATTTT
CASSEGQWNQPQHF
>TRBV10-1|once|TRBJ2-7|.
TGCGCCAGCAATCCCACCGGTTGGTCGGTGTGGTACGAGCAGTACTTC
CASNPTGWSVWYEQYF
>TRBV5-1|few|TRBJ2-1|TRBD2
TGCGCCAGCAGCCGAAACGGGGGTAGCGGGGCCCACAATGAGCAGTTCTTC
CASSRNGGSGAHNEQFF
>TRBV11-2|.|TRBJ2-2|.
TGTGCCAGCAGCGTTACAGAGTGGAGCTCCGGGGAGCTGTTTTTT
CASSVTEWSSGELFF
>TRBV4-3|.|TRBJ2-7|.
TGCGCCAGCAGCCAAGAGGTCCAAGGGGCCGGCTCCTACGAGCAGTACTTC
CASSQEVQGAGSYEQYF
>TRBV28|once|TRBJ1-5|.
TGTGCCAGCAGTTACGGACTGAACAATCAGCCCCAGCATTTT
CASSYGLNNQPQHF
>TRBV5-8|.|TRBJ1-2|TRBD1
TGTGCCAGCAGCCTTGGACAGGGGGCGGTCTATGGCTACACCTTC
CASSLGQGAVYGYTF
>TRBV5-4|.|TRBJ1-1|TRBD1
TGTGCCAGCAGCTCCCACTTGACAGGGACCACTGAAGCTTTCTTT
CASSSHLTGTTEAFF
>TRBV29-1|.|TRBJ1-2|.
TGCAGCGTGCATCTAGACTATGGCTACACCTTC
CSVHLDYGYTF
>TRBV30|.|TRBJ1-5|.
TGTGCCTGGAGTGTAACAGGAATTCAGCCCCAGCATTTT
CAWSVTGIQPQHF